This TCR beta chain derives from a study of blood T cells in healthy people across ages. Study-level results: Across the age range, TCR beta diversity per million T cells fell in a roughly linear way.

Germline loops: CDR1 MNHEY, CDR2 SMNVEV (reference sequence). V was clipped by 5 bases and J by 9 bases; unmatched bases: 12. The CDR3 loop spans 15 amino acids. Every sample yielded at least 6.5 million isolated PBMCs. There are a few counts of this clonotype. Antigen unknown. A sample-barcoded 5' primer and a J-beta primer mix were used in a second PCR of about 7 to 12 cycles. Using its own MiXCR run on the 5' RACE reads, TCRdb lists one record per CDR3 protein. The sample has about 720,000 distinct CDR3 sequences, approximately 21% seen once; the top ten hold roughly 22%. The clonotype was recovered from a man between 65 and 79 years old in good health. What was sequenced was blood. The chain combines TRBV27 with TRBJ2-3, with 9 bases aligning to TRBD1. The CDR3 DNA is TGTGCCAGCAGTATCGGACAGGGGTCTGGAGTGACGCAGTATTTT. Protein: CASSIGQGSGVTQYF.